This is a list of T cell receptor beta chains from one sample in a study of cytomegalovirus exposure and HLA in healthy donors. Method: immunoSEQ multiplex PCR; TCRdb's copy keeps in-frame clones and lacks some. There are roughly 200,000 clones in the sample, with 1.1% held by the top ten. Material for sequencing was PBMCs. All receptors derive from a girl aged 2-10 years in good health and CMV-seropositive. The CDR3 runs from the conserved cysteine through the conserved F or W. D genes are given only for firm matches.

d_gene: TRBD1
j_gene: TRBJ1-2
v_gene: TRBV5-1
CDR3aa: CASSTLQGAVNYGYTF
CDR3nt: TGCGCCAGCAGCACATTACAGGGGGCGGTTAACTATGGCTACACCTTC

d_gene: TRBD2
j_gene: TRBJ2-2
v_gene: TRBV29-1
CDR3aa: CSGGTSGSLGGELFF
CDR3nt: TGCAGCGGGGGGACTAGCGGGAGTCTAGGCGGGGAGCTGTTTTTT

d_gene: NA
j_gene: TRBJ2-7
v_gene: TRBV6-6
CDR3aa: CASREGTTKYF
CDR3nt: TGTGCCAGCAGGGAAGGGACAACGAAGTACTTC

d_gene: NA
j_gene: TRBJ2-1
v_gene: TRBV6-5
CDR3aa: CASSYQGPSSYNEQFF
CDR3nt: TGTGCCAGCAGTTACCAGGGCCCCAGCTCCTACAATGAGCAGTTCTTC

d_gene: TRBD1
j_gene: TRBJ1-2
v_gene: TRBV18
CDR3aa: CASSPRTGTGSKEGYTF
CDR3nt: TGTGCCAGCTCACCCCGGACCGGGACAGGGTCGAAAGAGGGCTACACCTTC

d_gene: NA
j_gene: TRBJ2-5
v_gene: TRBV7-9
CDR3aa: CASSFRGMETQYF
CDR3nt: TGTGCCAGCAGCTTCCGGGGGATGGAGACCCAGTACTTC

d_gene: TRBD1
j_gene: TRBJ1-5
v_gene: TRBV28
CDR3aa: CASSDRGRSNQPQHF
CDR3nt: TGTGCCAGCAGTGACAGGGGGCGAAGTAATCAGCCCCAGCATTTT

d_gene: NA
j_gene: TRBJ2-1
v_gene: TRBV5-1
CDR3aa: CASSLLSPNEQFF
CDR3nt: TGCGCCAGCAGCTTACTCTCACCCAATGAGCAGTTCTTC

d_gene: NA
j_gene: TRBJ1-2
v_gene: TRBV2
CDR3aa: CASSQANYGYTF
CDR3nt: TGTGCCTCCTCCCAGGCTAACTATGGCTACACCTTC

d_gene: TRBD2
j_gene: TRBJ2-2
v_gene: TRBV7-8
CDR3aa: CASSPHRWEGLTGELFF
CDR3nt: TGTGCCAGCAGCCCCCATCGGTGGGAGGGGCTCACCGGGGAGCTGTTTTTT

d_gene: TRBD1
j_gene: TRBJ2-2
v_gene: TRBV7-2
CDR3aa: CASTTRTGVGGELFF
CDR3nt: TGTGCCAGCACTACGCGGACAGGCGTTGGTGGGGAGCTGTTTTTT

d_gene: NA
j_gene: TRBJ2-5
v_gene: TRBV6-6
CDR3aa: CASSPSLETQYF
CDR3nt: TGTGCCAGCAGTCCCAGTTTAGAGACCCAGTACTTC

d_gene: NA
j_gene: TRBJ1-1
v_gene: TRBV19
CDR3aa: CASSIVGHPNTEAFF
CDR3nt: TGTGCCAGTAGTATAGTCGGACACCCGAACACTGAAGCTTTCTTT

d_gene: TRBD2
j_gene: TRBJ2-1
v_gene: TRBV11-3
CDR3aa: CASSLGAWEREDGEQFF
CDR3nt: TGTGCCAGCAGCTTAGGGGCGTGGGAGCGGGAGGACGGTGAGCAGTTCTTC

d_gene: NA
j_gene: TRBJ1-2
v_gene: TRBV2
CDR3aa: CASSGPGFDGYTF
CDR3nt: TGTGCCAGCAGTGGTCCGGGGTTTGATGGCTACACCTTC

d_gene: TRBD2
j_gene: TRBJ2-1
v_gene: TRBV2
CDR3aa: CASSVPLLAEQFF
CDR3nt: TGTGCCAGCAGTGTACCCCTACTAGCGGAGCAGTTCTTC

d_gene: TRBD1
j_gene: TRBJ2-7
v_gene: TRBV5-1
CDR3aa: CASSYQGATYEQYF
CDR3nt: TGCGCCAGCAGCTATCAGGGGGCAACCTACGAGCAGTACTTC

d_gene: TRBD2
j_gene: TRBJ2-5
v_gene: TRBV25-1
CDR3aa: CASSRPRGSSQETQYF
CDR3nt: TGTGCCAGCAGTCGCCCCCGCGGGAGCTCGCAAGAGACCCAGTACTTC

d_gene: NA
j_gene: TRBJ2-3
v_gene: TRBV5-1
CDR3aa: CASSLASGTDTQYF
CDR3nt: TGCGCCAGCAGCTTGGCCAGCGGCACAGATACGCAGTATTTT

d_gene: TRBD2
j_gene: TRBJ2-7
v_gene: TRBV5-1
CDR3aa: CASSSGGASSYEQYF
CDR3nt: TGTGCCAGCAGCTCCGGGGGGGCCAGCTCCTACGAGCAGTACTTC

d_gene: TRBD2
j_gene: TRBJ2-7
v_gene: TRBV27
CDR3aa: CASSLSGETAGLAGLQYF
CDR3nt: TGTGCCAGCAGTTTATCTGGGGAGACAGCCGGACTAGCGGGACTACAGTACTTC

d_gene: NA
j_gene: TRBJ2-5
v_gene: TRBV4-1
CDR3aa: CASSPGSRRDSFQETQYF
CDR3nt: TGCGCCAGCAGCCCGGGGAGTAGACGGGACTCCTTCCAAGAGACCCAGTACTTC

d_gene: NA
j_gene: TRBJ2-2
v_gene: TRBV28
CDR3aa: CASSSPDSYFTGELFF
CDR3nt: TGTGCCAGCAGTTCCCCGGACAGCTACTTCACCGGGGAGCTGTTTTTT

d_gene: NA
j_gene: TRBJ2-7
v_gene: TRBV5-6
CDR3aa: CASSLGRQRDEQYF
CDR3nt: TGTGCCAGCAGCTTGGGGCGGCAAAGAGACGAGCAGTACTTC

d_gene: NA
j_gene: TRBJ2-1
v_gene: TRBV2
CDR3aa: CASTGTKVGEQFF
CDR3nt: TGTGCCAGCACCGGGACAAAGGTCGGTGAGCAGTTCTTC

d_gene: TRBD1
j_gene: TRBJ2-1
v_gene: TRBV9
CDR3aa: CASSPRDRGNEQFF
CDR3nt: TGTGCCAGCAGCCCTCGGGACAGGGGCAATGAGCAGTTCTTC

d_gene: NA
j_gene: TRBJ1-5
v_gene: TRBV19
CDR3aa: CASSILQNQPQHF
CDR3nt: TGTGCCAGTAGTATATTACAGAATCAGCCCCAGCATTTT

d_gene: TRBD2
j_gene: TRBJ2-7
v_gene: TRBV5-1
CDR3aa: CASSLASGAYEQYF
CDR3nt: TGCGCCAGCAGCTTGGCTAGCGGGGCATACGAGCAGTACTTC

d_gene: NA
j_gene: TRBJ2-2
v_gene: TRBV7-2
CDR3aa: CASRRGQRNTGELFF
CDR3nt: TGTGCCAGCAGGCGTGGACAGAGGAACACCGGGGAGCTGTTTTTT

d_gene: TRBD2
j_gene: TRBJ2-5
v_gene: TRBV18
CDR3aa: CASSPGTSGLQETQYF
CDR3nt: TGTGCCAGCTCACCAGGGACTAGCGGACTCCAAGAGACCCAGTACTTC

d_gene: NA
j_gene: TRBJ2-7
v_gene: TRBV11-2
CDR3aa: CASSRGLTSYEQYF
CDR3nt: TGTGCCAGCAGCCGAGGCTTGACTAGTTACGAGCAGTACTTC

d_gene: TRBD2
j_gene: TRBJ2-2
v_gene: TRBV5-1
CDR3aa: CASSRMGLANTGELFF
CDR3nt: TGCGCCAGCAGCCGGATGGGACTAGCGAACACCGGGGAGCTGTTTTTT

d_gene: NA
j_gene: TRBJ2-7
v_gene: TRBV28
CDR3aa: CASSLSGYEQYF
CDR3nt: TGTGCCAGCAGTTTAAGCGGCTACGAGCAGTACTTC

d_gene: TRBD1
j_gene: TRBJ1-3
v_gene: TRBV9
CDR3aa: CASSVTDRVTGNTIYF
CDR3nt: TGTGCCAGCAGCGTAACGGACAGGGTAACTGGAAACACCATATATTTT

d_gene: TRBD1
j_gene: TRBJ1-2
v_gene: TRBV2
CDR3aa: CASSTTQALGRGGYTF
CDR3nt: TGTGCCAGCAGCACAACACAGGCCCTGGGCAGGGGGGGCTACACCTTC

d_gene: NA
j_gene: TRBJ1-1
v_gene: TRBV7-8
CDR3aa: CASSLFQAYPMNTEAFF
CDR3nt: TGTGCCAGCAGCTTATTTCAGGCTTACCCCATGAACACTGAAGCTTTCTTT

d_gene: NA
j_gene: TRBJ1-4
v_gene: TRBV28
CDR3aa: CASSLSTGVYEKLFF
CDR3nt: TGTGCCAGCAGTTTAAGCACCGGGGTCTATGAAAAACTGTTTTTT

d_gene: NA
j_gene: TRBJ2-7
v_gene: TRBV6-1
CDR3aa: CASSVRDNFYEQYF
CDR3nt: TGTGCCAGCAGTGTCCGGGACAATTTCTACGAGCAGTACTTC

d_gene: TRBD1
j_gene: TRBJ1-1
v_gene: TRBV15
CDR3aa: CATSRDRTGSTEAFF
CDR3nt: TGTGCCACCAGCAGAGACCGGACAGGGAGTACTGAAGCTTTCTTT

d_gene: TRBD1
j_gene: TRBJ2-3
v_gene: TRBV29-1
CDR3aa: CSVGTGSLTDTQYF
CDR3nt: TGCAGCGTTGGGACAGGGAGCCTCACAGATACGCAGTATTTT

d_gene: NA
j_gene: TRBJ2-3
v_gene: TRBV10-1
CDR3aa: CASSEDGIRVYF
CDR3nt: TGCGCCAGCAGTGAGGACGGGATACGAGTGTATTTT

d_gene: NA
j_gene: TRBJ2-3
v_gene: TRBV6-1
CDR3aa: CASSESLRGRGDTQYF
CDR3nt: TGTGCCAGCAGTGAATCTTTACGGGGGAGAGGAGATACGCAGTATTTT

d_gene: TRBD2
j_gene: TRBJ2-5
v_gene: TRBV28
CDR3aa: CASNPRASGTQETQYF
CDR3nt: TGTGCCAGCAACCCCCGGGCTAGCGGTACCCAAGAGACCCAGTACTTC

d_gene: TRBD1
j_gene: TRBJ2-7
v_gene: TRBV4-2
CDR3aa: CASSQERDSPYEQYF
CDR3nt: TGTGCCAGCAGCCAAGAGAGGGACAGTCCCTACGAGCAGTACTTC

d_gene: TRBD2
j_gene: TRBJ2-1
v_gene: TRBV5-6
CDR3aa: CASSAGLAGAYEQFF
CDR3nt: TGTGCCAGCAGCGCCGGACTAGCGGGAGCGTATGAGCAGTTCTTC

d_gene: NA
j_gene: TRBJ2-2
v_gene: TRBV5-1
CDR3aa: CASSLAGSNTGELFF
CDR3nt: TGCGCCAGCAGCTTGGCAGGGTCGAACACCGGGGAGCTGTTTTTT

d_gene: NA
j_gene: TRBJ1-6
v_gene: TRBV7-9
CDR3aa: CASSLVEGIWGYNSPLHF
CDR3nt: TGTGCCAGCAGCTTAGTCGAGGGAATATGGGGCTATAATTCACCCCTCCACTTT

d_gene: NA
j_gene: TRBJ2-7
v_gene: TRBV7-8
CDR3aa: CASSFNREKGFDEQYF
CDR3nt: TGTGCCAGCAGCTTTAACCGGGAGAAGGGGTTCGACGAGCAGTACTTC

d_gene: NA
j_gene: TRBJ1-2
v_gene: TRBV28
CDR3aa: CASRGLGSLGYGYTF
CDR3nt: TGTGCCAGCAGGGGACTTGGCAGCCTTGGCTATGGCTACACCTTC

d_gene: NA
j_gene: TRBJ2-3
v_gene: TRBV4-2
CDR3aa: CASSRGSTDTQYF
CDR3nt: TGTGCCAGCAGCCGCGGGAGCACAGATACGCAGTATTTT

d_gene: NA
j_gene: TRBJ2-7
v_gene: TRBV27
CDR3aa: CASSFSSSREQYF
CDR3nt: TGTGCCAGCAGTTTTAGTTCGTCCCGCGAGCAGTACTTC

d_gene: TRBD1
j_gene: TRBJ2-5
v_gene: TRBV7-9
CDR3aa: CASSPGTGETQYF
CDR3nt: TGTGCCAGCAGCCCCGGGACAGGGGAGACCCAGTACTTC

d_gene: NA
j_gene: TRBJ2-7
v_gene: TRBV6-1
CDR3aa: CASSEAWRKSYEQYF
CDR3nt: TGTGCCAGCAGTGAGGCGTGGCGGAAGTCCTACGAGCAGTACTTC

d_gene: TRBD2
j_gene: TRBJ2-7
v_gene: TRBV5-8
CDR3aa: CASSVISGVRVEQYF
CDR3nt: TGTGCCAGCAGCGTAATTAGCGGGGTTCGGGTAGAGCAGTACTTC

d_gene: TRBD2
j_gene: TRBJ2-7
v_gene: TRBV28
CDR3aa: CASSFPKTSGTDSSYEQYF
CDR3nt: TGTGCCAGCAGTTTCCCCAAGACTAGCGGCACAGACTCCTCCTACGAGCAGTACTTC

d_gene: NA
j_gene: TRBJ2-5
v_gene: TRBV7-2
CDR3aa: CASSLGRVETQYF
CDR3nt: TGTGCCAGCAGCTTAGGGCGGGTAGAGACCCAGTACTTC

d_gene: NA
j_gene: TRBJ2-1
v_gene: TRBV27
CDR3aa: CASSFSGNEQFF
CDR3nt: TGTGCCAGCAGTTTCTCGGGCAATGAGCAGTTCTTC

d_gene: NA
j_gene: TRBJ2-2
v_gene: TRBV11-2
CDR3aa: CASSLLVTTGELFF
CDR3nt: TGTGCCAGCAGCCTACTAGTTACTACCGGGGAGCTGTTTTTT

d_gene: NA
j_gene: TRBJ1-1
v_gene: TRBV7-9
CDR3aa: CASSLGEFTEAFF
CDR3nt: TGTGCCAGCAGCTTAGGAGAGTTCACTGAAGCTTTCTTT

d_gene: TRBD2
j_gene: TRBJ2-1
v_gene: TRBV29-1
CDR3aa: CSVARVGLAGNEQFF
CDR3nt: TGCAGCGTCGCCAGGGTCGGACTAGCGGGCAATGAGCAGTTCTTC